This T cell receptor beta chain was profiled in a study of blood T cell repertoires in COVID-19. Study in general: Both acute and convalescent COVID-19 samples were obtained from the United States, Italy and Spain. PBMCs, B-cell-depleted T cells, or T cells provided the cDNA or gDNA that made up the material.

Original handling: From reference gene primer amplification, estimates of nucleated cell counts were derived. The protocol was immunoSEQ multiplex PCR, while the TCRdb copy is restricted to in-frame clones and leaves out a portion. V, J and clone size are those of that table, while D and trimming were read from the DNA. The sample carries tens of thousands of clones, approximately 78% recorded once. The sequenced sample was peripheral blood. The sequence derives from a human donor with acute or convalescent COVID-19. The donor label of this sample is uncertain.

CDR3 residues: CASSFSVNTEAFF. As DNA, the CDR3 is TGTGCCAGCAGTTTCAGTGTGAACACTGAAGCTTTCTTT. This rearrangement joins TRBV12-3 or TRBV12-4 to TRBJ1-1, with D unclear. The CDR3 runs to 13 residues. V shed 3 bases and J shed 0 bases, with 5 bases lying between them.